This passage covers 2 T cell receptor beta chains from one sample sequenced in a study of siplizumab effects on memory and regulatory T cells. Only in-frame clones appear in the TCRdb table, and some are missing; sequencing was by immunoSEQ multiplex PCR. The sample carries 80,000 to 130,000 clones, more than 85% recorded once. Material for sequencing was CD4+ T cells sorted from blood. These receptors were obtained from a human donor in good health. Some clones in this sample may be carry-over from other donors' samples.

This clone was counted between two and nine times. This chain connects TRBV18 to TRBJ2-3, with 10 bases aligning to TRBD2. The CDR3 extends over 18 amino acids. J was trimmed by 0 bases and V by 2 bases; bases with no gene match: 8. CDR1 is KGHSH, CDR2 LQKENI, per germline. The CDR3 sequence is CASSPWPSGSGSTDTQYF. The CDR3 coding sequence is TGTGCCAGCTCACCATGGCCTAGCGGGAGTGGTAGCACAGATACGCAGTATTTT.

The V gene is TRBV27, the J gene TRBJ2-1; D is ambiguous. Germline V gives CDR1 MNHEY, CDR2 SMNVEV (reference sequence). The V end lost 4 bases, the J end lost 6 bases, and 4 bases lay between the germline ends. The CDR3 contains 11 residues. As DNA, the CDR3 is TGTGCCAGCAGTTACATCAATGAGCAGTTCTTC. Translating gives CASSYINEQFF.